Shown below are 9 T cell receptor beta chains from a single sample sequenced in a study of immune cell composition in non-small cell lung cancer. Measured with immunoSEQ multiplex PCR; TCRdb has only the in-frame clones, and not every one. The sample lists more than 2,500 clones, around 72% occurring once. Sequenced material: lung tumor tissue. The receptors come from a human donor with non-small cell lung cancer.

The CDR3 sequence is CASSPAASTYEQYF. The CDR3 DNA sequence: TGTGCCAGCTCACCAGCGGCGTCAACCTACGAGCAGTACTTC. The chain employs TRBV18 and TRBJ2-7; D is unclear. Trimming left V 2 bases short and J 2 bases short, with 10 bases between. There are 14 residues in the CDR3. CDR1 and CDR2 (germline): KGHSH, LQKENI.

This clone came up a few times. V and J are TRBV28 and TRBJ2-4; TRBD1 agrees at 8 bases. CDR3 length: 18 residues. CDR1 and CDR2 from the germline V gene are MDHEN and SYDVKM. Trimming at V came to 4 bases and at J to 7 bases, leaving 18 bases not matched to a gene. CDR3 nucleotide sequence: TGTGCCAGCAGTTCTCATCCGACAGGGGCCCGCCGGGTCAACATTCAGTACTTC. Its translation: CASSSHPTGARRVNIQYF.

The chain has TRBV5-8 and TRBJ1-2; D is unclear. Trimming took 3 bases from V and 8 from J, leaving 17 bases between them. CDR3 length: 14 amino acids. The V gene's germline CDR1 is SGHTS and CDR2 YDEGEE. CDR3 region: CASSYWEGTEGYTF. CDR3 coding DNA: TGTGCCAGCAGCTATTGGGAGGGAACAGAGGGCTACACCTTC. The full variable domain, rest sourced from reference TRBV5-8 and TRBJ1-2, is EAGVTQSPTHLIKTRGQQATLRCSPISGHTSVYWYQQALGLGLQFLLWYDEGEERNRGNFPPRFSGRQFPNYSSELNVNALELEDSALYLCASSYWEGTEGYTFGSGTRLTVV.

V usage is TRBV2 and J usage is TRBJ2-5; D possibly corresponds to TRBD2 (6 bases). V lost 4 bases to trimming and J lost 4 bases, with 10 bases between them. The germline V gene has CDR1 SNHLY and CDR2 FYNNEI. The CDR3 is made up of 13 amino acids. The CDR3 DNA follows: TGTGCCAGCAGTGGGGAGGTGCGAGAGACCCAGTACTTC. Translating gives CASSGEVRETQYF.

The chain joins TRBV4-1 to TRBJ2-1; D is perhaps TRBD1 (6 bases). Trimming took 1 base from V and 4 from J, leaving 14 bases between them. Germline CDR1 MGHRA, CDR2 YSYEKL. This CDR3 is 16 amino acids long. The CDR3 protein is CASSQGSPGHYNEQFF. Here the CDR3 DNA reads TGCGCCAGCAGCCAAGGCTCCCCGGGACATTACAATGAGCAGTTCTTC.

The V call is TRBV18, the J call TRBJ1-1; D is unresolved. CDR1 KGHSH and CDR2 LQKENI come from the germline V gene. The V end was cut by 3 bases, the J end by 5 bases, with 16 bases between. The CDR3 length is 15 residues. The CDR3 region is CASSPTGVGSTEAFF. CDR3 nucleotides: TGTGCCAGCTCACCCACCGGGGTGGGCAGTACTGAAGCTTTCTTT.

The chain couples TRBV5-4 to TRBJ2-1, with TRBD2 identical over 9 bases. CDR1 is SGHNT and CDR2 is YYREEE in the germline V gene (reference sequence). The CDR3 is made up of 15 amino acids. J lost 2 bases, V lost 2 bases, and 2 bases had no gene match. CDR3 nucleotides: TGTGCCAGCAGCTTTAGCGGGGGTACCTACAATGAGCAGTTCTTC. This codes for CASSFSGGTYNEQFF. Filled out from reference TRBV5-4 and TRBJ2-1, the complete variable domain reads ETGVTQSPTHLIKTRGQQVTLRCSSQSGHNTVSWYQQALGQGPQFIFQYYREEENGRGNFPPRFSGLQFPNYSSELNVNALELDDSALYLCASSFSGGTYNEQFFGPGTRLTVL.

This chain connects TRBV7-3 to TRBJ2-7; 10 bases map to TRBD1. The CDR3 consists of 13 residues. CDR1 and CDR2 (germline): SGHTA, FQGTGA. Unmatched junction bases numbered 5, after V lost 6 bases and J lost 6 bases. The CDR3 DNA reads TGTGCCAGCAGTAGCGACAGGGGGCGCGAGCAGTACTTC. As protein: CASSSDRGREQYF.

This clone was found a few times. The chain recombines TRBV30 with TRBJ1-2, with D possibly TRBD1 on 5 matching bases. Germline CDR1 reads GTSNPN; CDR2 reads SVGIG (reference sequence). The CDR3 loop spans 13 amino acids. Trimming shortened V by 4 bases and J by 6 bases, and 15 bases separated the two germline ends. The CDR3 protein is CAWNVGVADGYTF. CDR3 DNA: TGTGCCTGGAACGTGGGGGTAGCGGATGGCTACACCTTC.